The sequence of this T cell receptor beta chain was determined in a study of response to subunit inactivated influenza vaccine (dated by TCRdb to the late 2010s). A note on the overall study: Deep quantitative profiling of the T cell receptor repertoire was used in the study to follow responses to a trivalent subunit inactivated influenza vaccine.

Library method: RT-PCR. Data came from an Illumina HiSeq 2500. TCRdb reran the public reads through fastp at Q25 and MiXCR, keeping productive beta chains. Rows matching on CDR3 protein sequence are summarized as one entry with the most common DNA and genes. The sample includes approximately 290,000 distinct CDR3 sequences, with approximately 21% observed a single time. The top ten clones comprise approximately 10% of the sample. Comment on this clonotype: Its specific antigen is unknown. Qualities for individual bases were not recorded, and no much larger clone is one base off.

The cysteine opens and the phenylalanine closes a CDR3 of 13 amino acids. Of the read, only the CDR3 DNA is kept; its 39 bases are in frame from base 1. CDR1 and CDR2 are read off the germline V gene (reference sequence) as LGHDT and YNNKEL. V loses 6 bases, J loses 3 bases, and the germline ends lie 9 bases apart. Findings and caveats that apply to the study as a whole: It was suggested by the authors that each seasonal influenza vaccination may recruit only a limited number of new T cells.

The rearranged segments are TRBV3-1 and TRBJ1-5, with no confident D gene call. The clonotype comes from a man in his fifties or sixties who received an inactivated influenza vaccine. Donor details come from another sample of the same person, matched by shared clones. Material: PBMCs from blood, obtained approximately 22 months after vaccination. The CDR3 region has the sequence CASSRRINQPQHF. The nucleotide sequence reads TGTGCCAGCAGTCGACGGATCAATCAGCCCCAGCATTTT.